The clone carrying this TCR beta chain was counted ten times or more. CDR1 is SNHLY, CDR2 FYNNEI, per germline. Trimming took off 5 bases at V and 5 bases at J, with 12 bases between the two ends. This CDR3 is built from 13 residues. The sample is drawn from a study of Graves' ophthalmopathy and Graves' hyperthyroidism. Clinicians made diagnoses from clinical symptoms, serum thyroxine, TRAb, thyroid ultrasound and orbital computed tomography. As the template, RNA transcripts were used to amplify TCR beta CDR3 regions. Second-round multiplex PCR followed a first-round RT-PCR using HTBI primers. TCRdb analysed the multiplex PCR reads with MiXCR anew, one entry per CDR3 protein. This table has around 400,000 distinct CDR3 sequences, around 21% appearing once.

The sequence derives from a woman aged 18-29 years with stable Graves' hyperthyroidism. The chain couples TRBV2 to TRBJ1-1, with TRBD1 as a possible D gene (5 bases). Sequencing input: peripheral blood. DNA for the CDR3: TGTGCCAGCAGTCTCGGGACCTTTACTGAAGCTTTCTTT. It encodes CASSLGTFTEAFF.